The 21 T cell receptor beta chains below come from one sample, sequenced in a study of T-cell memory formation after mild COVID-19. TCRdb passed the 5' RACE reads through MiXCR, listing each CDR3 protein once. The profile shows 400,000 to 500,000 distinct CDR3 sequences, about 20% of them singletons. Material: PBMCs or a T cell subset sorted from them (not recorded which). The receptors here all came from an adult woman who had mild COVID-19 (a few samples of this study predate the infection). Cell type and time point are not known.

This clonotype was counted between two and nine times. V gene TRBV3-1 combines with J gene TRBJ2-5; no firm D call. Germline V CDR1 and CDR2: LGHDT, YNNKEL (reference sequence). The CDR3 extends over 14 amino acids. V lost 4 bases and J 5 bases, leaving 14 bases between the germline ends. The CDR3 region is CASSLGQDRETQYF. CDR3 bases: TGTGCCAGCAGCCTAGGCCAGGATCGGGAGACCCAGTACTTC.

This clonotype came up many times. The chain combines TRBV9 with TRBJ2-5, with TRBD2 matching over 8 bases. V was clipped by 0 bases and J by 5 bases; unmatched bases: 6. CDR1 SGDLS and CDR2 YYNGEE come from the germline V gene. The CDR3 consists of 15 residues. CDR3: CASSVEASGGETQYF. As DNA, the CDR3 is TGTGCCAGCAGCGTAGAAGCCTCGGGGGGGGAGACCCAGTACTTC.

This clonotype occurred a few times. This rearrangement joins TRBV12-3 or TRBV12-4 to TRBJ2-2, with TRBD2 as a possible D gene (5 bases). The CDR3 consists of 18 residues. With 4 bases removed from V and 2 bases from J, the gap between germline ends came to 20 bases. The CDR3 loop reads CASSYAGGLLQNTGELFF. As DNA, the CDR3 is TGTGCCAGCAGTTACGCAGGTGGACTGTTACAAAACACCGGGGAGCTGTTTTTT.

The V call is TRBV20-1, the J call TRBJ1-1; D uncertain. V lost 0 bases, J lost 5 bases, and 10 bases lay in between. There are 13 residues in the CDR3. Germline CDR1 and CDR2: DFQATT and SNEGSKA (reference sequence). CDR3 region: CSAREGPPTEAFF. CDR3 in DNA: TGCAGTGCTAGAGAGGGTCCCCCAACTGAAGCTTTCTTT.

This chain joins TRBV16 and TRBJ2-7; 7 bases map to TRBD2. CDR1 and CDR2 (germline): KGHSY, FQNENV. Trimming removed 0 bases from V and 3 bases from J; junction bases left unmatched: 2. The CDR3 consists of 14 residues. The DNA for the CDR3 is TGTGCCAGCAGCCAATCGGCGGGGGTCTACGAGCAGTACTTC. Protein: CASSQSAGVYEQYF.

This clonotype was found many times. The CDR3 region is CASSQEGYGYTF. DNA for the CDR3: TGTGCCAGCAGCCAAGAGGGGTATGGCTACACCTTC. V and J are TRBV3-1 and TRBJ1-2, with no clear D. V was pared by 0 bases and J by 5 bases, with 4 bases between. Germline CDR1 LGHDT, CDR2 YNNKEL (reference sequence). The CDR3 contains 12 residues.

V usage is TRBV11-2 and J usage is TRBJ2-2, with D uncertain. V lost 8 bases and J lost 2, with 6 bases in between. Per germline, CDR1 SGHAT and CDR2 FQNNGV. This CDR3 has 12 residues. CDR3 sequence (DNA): TGTGCCAGCCTCAAAAACACCGGGGAGCTGTTTTTT. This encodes CASLKNTGELFF.

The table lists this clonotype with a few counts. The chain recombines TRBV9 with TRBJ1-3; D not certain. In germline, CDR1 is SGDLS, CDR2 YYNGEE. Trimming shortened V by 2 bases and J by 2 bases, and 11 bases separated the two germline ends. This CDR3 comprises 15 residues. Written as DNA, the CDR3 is TGTGCCAGCAGCGTTGAGAGTCTTACTGGAAACACCATATATTTT. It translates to CASSVESLTGNTIYF.

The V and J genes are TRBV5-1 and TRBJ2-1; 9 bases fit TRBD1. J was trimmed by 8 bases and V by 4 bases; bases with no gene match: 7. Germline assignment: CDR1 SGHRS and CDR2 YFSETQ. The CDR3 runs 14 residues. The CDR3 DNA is TGCGCCAGCAGCCTGGGACAGGGTAACGATGAGCAGTTCTTC. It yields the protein CASSLGQGNDEQFF.

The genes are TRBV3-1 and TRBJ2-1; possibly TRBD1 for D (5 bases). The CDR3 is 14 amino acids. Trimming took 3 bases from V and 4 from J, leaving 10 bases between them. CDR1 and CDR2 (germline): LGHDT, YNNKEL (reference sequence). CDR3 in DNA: TGTGCCAGCAGCCAGGACATATCTTACAATGAGCAGTTCTTC. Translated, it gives CASSQDISYNEQFF.

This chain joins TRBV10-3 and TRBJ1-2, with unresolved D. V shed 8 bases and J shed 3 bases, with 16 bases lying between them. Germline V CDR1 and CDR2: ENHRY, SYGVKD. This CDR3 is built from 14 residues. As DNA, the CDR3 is TGTGCCATCCCCCTCGCAGGACCCGACTATGGCTACACCTTC. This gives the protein CAIPLAGPDYGYTF.

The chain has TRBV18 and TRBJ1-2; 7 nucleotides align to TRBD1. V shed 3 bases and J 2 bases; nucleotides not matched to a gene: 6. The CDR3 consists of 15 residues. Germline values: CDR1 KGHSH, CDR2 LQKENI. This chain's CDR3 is CASSPLDRLNYGYTF. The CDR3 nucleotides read TGTGCCAGCTCACCCCTGGACAGGTTAAACTATGGCTACACCTTC.

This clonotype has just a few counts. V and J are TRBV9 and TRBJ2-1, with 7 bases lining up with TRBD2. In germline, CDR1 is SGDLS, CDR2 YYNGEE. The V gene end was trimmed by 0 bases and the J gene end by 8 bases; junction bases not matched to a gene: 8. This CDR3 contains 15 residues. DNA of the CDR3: TGTGCCAGCAGCGTAGCGGGAGGATATTTGGATGAGCAGTTCTTC. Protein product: CASSVAGGYLDEQFF.

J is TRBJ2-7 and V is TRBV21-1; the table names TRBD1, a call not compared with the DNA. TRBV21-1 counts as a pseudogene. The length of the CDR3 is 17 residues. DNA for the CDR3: TGTGCCAGCAGCCCTACTACACAGGGGGAACTCGGCGACGAGCAGTACTTC. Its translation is CASSPTTQGELGDEQYF.

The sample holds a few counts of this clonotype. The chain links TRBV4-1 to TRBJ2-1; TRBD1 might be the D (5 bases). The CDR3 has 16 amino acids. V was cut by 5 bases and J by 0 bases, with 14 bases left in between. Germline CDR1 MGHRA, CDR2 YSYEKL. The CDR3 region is CASSNNPRGSYNEQFF. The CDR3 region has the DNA TGCGCCAGCAGCAATAACCCAAGGGGCTCCTACAATGAGCAGTTCTTC.

CDR3 residues: CATEYTGNTEAFF. In nucleotides, the CDR3 is TGTGCCACCGAGTATACAGGGAACACTGAAGCTTTCTTT. V is TRBV12-3 or TRBV12-4 and J is TRBJ1-1, with D tentatively TRBD1 (5 bases). The V gene lost 10 bases and the J gene lost 1 base, with 13 bases spanning the gap. The length of the CDR3 is 13 residues.

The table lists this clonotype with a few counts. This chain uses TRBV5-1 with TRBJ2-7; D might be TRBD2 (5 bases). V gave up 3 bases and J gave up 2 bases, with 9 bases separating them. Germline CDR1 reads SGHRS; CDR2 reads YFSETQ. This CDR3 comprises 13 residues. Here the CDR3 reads CASSYDGTYEQYF. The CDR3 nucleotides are TGCGCCAGCAGCTACGACGGGACCTACGAGCAGTACTTC.

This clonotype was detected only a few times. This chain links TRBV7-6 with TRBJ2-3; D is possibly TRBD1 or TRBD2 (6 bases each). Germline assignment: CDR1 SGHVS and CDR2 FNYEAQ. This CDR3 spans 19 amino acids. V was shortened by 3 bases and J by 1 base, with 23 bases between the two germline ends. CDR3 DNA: TGTGCCAGCAGCTTGTTTGGACAGTTTTTCGGGGGAGGCACAGATACGCAGTATTTT. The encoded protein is CASSLFGQFFGGGTDTQYF.

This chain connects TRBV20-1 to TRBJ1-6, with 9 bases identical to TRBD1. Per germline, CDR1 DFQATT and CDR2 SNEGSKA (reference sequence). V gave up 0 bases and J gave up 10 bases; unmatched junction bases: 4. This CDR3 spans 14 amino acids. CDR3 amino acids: CSAREQGASSPLHF. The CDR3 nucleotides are TGCAGTGCTAGAGAACAGGGGGCTTCCTCACCCCTCCACTTT.

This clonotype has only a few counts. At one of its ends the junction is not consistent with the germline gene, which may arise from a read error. This CDR3 reads CASSPPGPSGANVLTF. CDR3 nucleotides: TGCGCCAGCAGCCCCCCAGGGCCCTCTGGGGCCAACGTCCTGACCTTC. This chain links TRBV5-1 with TRBJ2-6; a weak D match, TRBD1 (5 bases). Germline V CDR1 and CDR2: SGHRS, YFSETQ. This CDR3 has 16 amino acids.

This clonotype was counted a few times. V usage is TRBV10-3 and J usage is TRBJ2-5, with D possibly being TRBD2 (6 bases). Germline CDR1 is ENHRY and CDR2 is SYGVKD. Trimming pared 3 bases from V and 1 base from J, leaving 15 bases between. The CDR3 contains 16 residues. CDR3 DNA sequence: TGTGCCATCAGTGATGGAGGGAAGAAGGGCCAAGAGACCCAGTACTTC. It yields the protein CAISDGGKKGQETQYF.